This entry lists 14 T cell receptor beta chains sequenced from one sample in a study of OX40 agonist ivuxolimab in advanced cancers. Profiling relied on immunoSEQ multiplex PCR, and the TCRdb table lists in-frame clones only, not all of them. The table lists 100,000 to 140,000 clones, approximately 90% of them singletons. Material: CD4+ or CD8+ T cells sorted from blood, obtained in a trial of the OX40 agonist ivuxolimab. Source of these receptors: an adult with an advanced solid tumor such as melanoma, head and neck, liver or kidney cancer.

Only one count was recorded for this clone. CDR3 nucleotides: TGTGCCAGCAGCCTTTCATGGGAGCAGTTCTTC. Translated: CASSLSWEQFF. V is TRBV11-1 and J is TRBJ2-1; D gene unclear. Trimming took 5 bases from V and 10 from J, leaving 9 bases between them. Germline-derived CDR1 and CDR2 are SGHAT and FQDESV (reference sequence). The CDR3 is 11 residues long. Full variable domain (remainder filled in from reference TRBV11-1 and TRBJ2-1): EAEVAQSPRYKITEKSQAVAFWCDPISGHATLYWYRQILGQGPELLVQFQDESVVDDSQLPKDRFSAERLKGVDSTLKIQPAELGDSAMYLCASSLSWEQFFGPGTRLTVL.

The chain uses TRBV19 and TRBJ2-2; 8 nucleotides line up with TRBD1. The CDR3 has 15 amino acids. The germline V gene encodes CDR1 LNHDA and CDR2 SQIVND (reference sequence). Trimming took 3 bases from V and 3 from J; bases not matched to a gene: 3. The CDR3 DNA reads TGTGCCAGTAGTATTAGGGGACAGGACACCGGGGAGCTGTTTTTT. Translation gives CASSIRGQDTGELFF.

The chain links TRBV5-6 to TRBJ1-4; D is unclear. This CDR3 has 11 residues. Germline V gene data show CDR1 as SGHDT and CDR2 as YYEEEE. V lost 1 base and J 7 bases, leaving 2 bases between the germline ends. The CDR3 here is CASSLFEKLFF. CDR3 nucleotide sequence: TGTGCCAGCAGCTTGTTTGAAAAACTGTTTTTT.

This chain uses TRBV7-9 with TRBJ2-1, with 9 bases fitting TRBD2. V was pared by 4 bases and J by 2 bases, with 3 bases of the junction left unmatched. Germline V gene sequence: CDR1 SEHNR, CDR2 FQNEAQ (reference sequence). The CDR3 totals 15 residues. The CDR3 loop reads CASSYSGSTYNEQFF. In DNA, the CDR3 is TGTGCCAGCAGCTATAGCGGGAGTACCTACAATGAGCAGTTCTTC. Full variable domain (outside the CDR3, taken from reference TRBV7-9 and TRBJ2-1): DTGVSQNPRHKITKRGQNVTFRCDPISEHNRLYWYRQTLGQGPEFLTYFQNEAQLEKSRLLSDRFSAERPKGSFSTLEIQRTEQGDSAMYLCASSYSGSTYNEQFFGPGTRLTVL.

The chain recombines TRBV7-9 with TRBJ2-7; D possibly corresponds to TRBD1 (5 bases). Germline lookup yields CDR1 SEHNR and CDR2 FQNEAQ (reference sequence). This CDR3 has 15 residues. Trimming took off 4 bases at V and 3 bases at J, with 16 bases between the two ends. The CDR3 region has the DNA TGTGCCAGCAGCTCCCCAATGGACAAAGACTACGAGCAGTACTTC. Its translation: CASSSPMDKDYEQYF.

The chain employs TRBV9 and TRBJ1-5; D ambiguous. The CDR3 runs 14 residues. Germline CDR1 and CDR2: SGDLS and YYNGEE. V lost 6 bases to trimming and J lost 1 base, with 11 bases between them. The CDR3 sequence: CASNREGSNQPQHF. CDR3 DNA sequence: TGTGCCAGCAATAGGGAGGGAAGCAATCAGCCCCAGCATTTT. Supplemented by reference TRBV9 and TRBJ1-5, the full variable domain reads DSGVTQTPKHLITATGQRVTLRCSPRSGDLSVYWYQQSLDQGLQFLIQYYNGEERAKGNILERFSAQQFPDLHSELNLSSLELGDSALYFCASNREGSNQPQHFGDGTRLSIL.

The chain uses TRBV4-1 and TRBJ2-1; 9 nucleotides line up with TRBD1. V shed 4 bases and J 2 bases; nucleotides not matched to a gene: 6. The CDR3 runs to 16 residues. The germline CDR1 and CDR2 sequences are MGHRA and YSYEKL. The DNA for the CDR3 is TGCGCCAGCAGCCGCTCCGGGACAGGGCCCTACAATGAGCAGTTCTTC. Encoded protein: CASSRSGTGPYNEQFF.

The gene calls are TRBV5-4 and TRBJ2-5, with 7 bases identical to TRBD1. V was pared by 0 bases and J by 0 bases, with 2 bases of the junction left unmatched. The CDR3 extends over 15 amino acids. Germline V CDR1 and CDR2: SGHNT, YYREEE (reference sequence). CDR3 in amino acids: CASSLGDSDQETQYF. The CDR3 DNA sequence: TGTGCCAGCAGCTTGGGGGACAGTGACCAAGAGACCCAGTACTTC.

This chain joins TRBV11-2 and TRBJ2-7; D call uncertain. The CDR3 totals 11 residues. Germline V gives CDR1 SGHAT, CDR2 FQNNGV. V shed 0 bases and J shed 3 bases, with 0 bases lying between them. CDR3 sequence (DNA): TGTGCCAGCAGCTTAGACTACGAGCAGTACTTC. Translating it yields CASSLDYEQYF.

This chain uses TRBV2 with TRBJ1-4, with D maybe TRBD1 (5 bases). CDR1 is SNHLY and CDR2 is FYNNEI in the germline V gene. This CDR3 comprises 15 residues. Trimming pared 6 bases from V and 0 bases from J, leaving 11 bases between. The CDR3 region is CASRGTAATNEKLFF. Here the CDR3 DNA reads TGTGCCAGCAGGGGGACGGCTGCAACTAATGAAAAACTGTTTTTT.

In its sample, this clone was seen a few times. V gene TRBV27 combines with J gene TRBJ2-5, with TRBD1 matching 7 bases. The V gene's germline CDR1 is MNHEY and CDR2 SMNVEV (reference sequence). The CDR3 loop spans 12 amino acids. V lost 8 bases, J lost 1 base, and 1 base stayed unmatched. The chain's CDR3 is CASWDSQETQYF. CDR3 bases: TGTGCCAGCTGGGACAGCCAAGAGACCCAGTACTTC.

The J gene is TRBJ1-4, the V gene TRBV6-5; 7 nucleotides match TRBD1. This CDR3 has 15 residues. The germline CDR1 and CDR2 sequences are MNHEY and SVGAGI. Losses at the gene ends were 0 bases for V and 8 bases for J; bases not matched to a gene: 6. CDR3: CASSYSGQRGEKLFF. The CDR3 bases are TGTGCCAGCAGTTACTCGGGACAGCGAGGGGAAAAACTGTTTTTT.

This clone is a singleton in its sample. This chain connects TRBV9 to TRBJ1-1, with a weak D call TRBD1 (5 bases). Trimming removed 0 bases from V and 5 bases from J, with 14 bases in between. Germline V gene lookup returns CDR1 SGDLS and CDR2 YYNGEE. The length of the CDR3 is 15 residues. The CDR3 nucleotides read TGTGCCAGCAGCGTAGTTGACTCGGAGGGGACTGAAGCTTTCTTT. Translated, it gives CASSVVDSEGTEAFF. The full variable domain, rest sourced from reference TRBV9 and TRBJ1-1, is DSGVTQTPKHLITATGQRVTLRCSPRSGDLSVYWYQQSLDQGLQFLIQYYNGEERAKGNILERFSAQQFPDLHSELNLSSLELGDSALYFCASSVVDSEGTEAFFGQGTRLTVV.

For the CDR3, the DNA is TGTGCCAGCAGCTCACAGGGTGTATCTAATCAGCCCCAGCATTTT. It specifies CASSSQGVSNQPQHF. The chain recombines TRBV7-2 with TRBJ1-5; D might be TRBD1 (6 bases). CDR3 size: 15 residues. V was pared by 4 bases and J by 4 bases, with 14 bases between. Germline values: CDR1 SGHTA, CDR2 FQGNSA. Drawing the rest from reference TRBV7-2 and TRBJ1-5, the complete variable domain is GAGVSQSPSNKVTEKGKDVELRCDPISGHTALYWYRQSLGQGLEFLIYFQGNSAPDKSGLPSDRFSAERTGGSVSTLTIQRTQQEDSAVYLCASSSQGVSNQPQHFGDGTRLSIL.